These T cell receptor beta chains were read from a single sample in a study of patients and donors after allogeneic stem cell transplantation. TCRdb analysed the RT-PCR reads with MiXCR anew, one entry per CDR3 protein. The sample shows roughly 180,000 distinct CDR3 sequences, around two fifths of them seen only once. The sequencing input was blood, either unsorted or a sorted T cell fraction (not recorded which). The receptors here all came from a human donor who was either an allogeneic HSCT recipient or a stem cell or donor lymphocyte infusion donor (not recorded which). It is not recorded whose cells these are; they may come from a transplant donor. CDR3s include the opening cysteine and the closing phenylalanine or tryptophan. The D gene is left open where the match is weak. Expanded clones get a size class; other rows say once, few or many, or leave the size out.

abundance	d_gene	v_gene	j_gene	CDR3nt	CDR3aa
-	-	TRBV7-2	TRBJ1-5	TGTGCCAGCAGCTCCTCGACGGGAGTTAGCAATCAGCCCCAGCATTTT	CASSSSTGVSNQPQHF
-	-	TRBV9	TRBJ1-4	TGTGCCAGCAGCGCCAGTGGAACTAATGAAAAACTGTTTTTT	CASSASGTNEKLFF
once	-	TRBV7-9	TRBJ2-1	TGTGCCAGCAGCTTAGAACGGGAGAGCCACAATGAGCAGTTCTTC	CASSLERESHNEQFF
few	-	TRBV2	TRBJ1-1	TGTGCCAGCAGTGGGGGCACTGAAGCTTTCTTT	CASSGGTEAFF
-	-	TRBV6-5	TRBJ2-3	TGTGCCACCAGGTTGGGCCCGTCTAGCACAGATACGCAGTATTTT	CATRLGPSSTDTQYF
-	-	TRBV7-9	TRBJ1-1	TGTGCCAGCAGCTCTCGGACCGCGCCGAGCCCTGAAGCTTTCTTT	CASSSRTAPSPEAFF
-	-	TRBV20-1	TRBJ1-2	TGCAGTGCTACAGGGAGCTACACCTTC	CSATGSYTF
-	TRBD2	TRBV7-2	TRBJ2-1	TGTGCCAGCAGCCGCCGACTAGCGGGATTATCTGGCAATGAGCAGTTCTTC	CASSRRLAGLSGNEQFF
many	-	TRBV29-1	TRBJ1-1	TGCAGCGTTGGGGGGGCTAGGTCTGAAGCTTTCTTT	CSVGGARSEAFF
once	-	TRBV2	TRBJ1-1	TGTGCCAGCATCACCCCGGCGGGGCAGAACACTGAAGCTTTCTTT	CASITPAGQNTEAFF
-	TRBD1	TRBV29-1	TRBJ1-1	TGCAGCGCATCCGACAGGGGCGAGAGCACTGAAGCTTTCTTT	CSASDRGESTEAFF
few	-	TRBV19	TRBJ2-1	TGTGCCAGTAGTATAGATCTATTGAGGACAAACAATGAGCAGTTCTTC	CASSIDLLRTNNEQFF